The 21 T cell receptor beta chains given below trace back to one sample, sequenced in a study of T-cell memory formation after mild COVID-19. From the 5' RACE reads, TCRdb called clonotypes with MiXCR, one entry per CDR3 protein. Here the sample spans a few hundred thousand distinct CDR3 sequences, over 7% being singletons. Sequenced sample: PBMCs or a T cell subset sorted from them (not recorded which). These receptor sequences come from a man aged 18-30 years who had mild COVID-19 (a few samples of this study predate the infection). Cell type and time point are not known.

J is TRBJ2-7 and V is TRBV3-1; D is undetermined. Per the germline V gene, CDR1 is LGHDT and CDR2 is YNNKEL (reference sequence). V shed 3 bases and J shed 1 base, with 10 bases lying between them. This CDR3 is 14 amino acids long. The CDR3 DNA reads TGTGCCAGCAGCCATGCCGCCGGATCCTACGAGCAGTACGTC. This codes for CASSHAAGSYEQYV.

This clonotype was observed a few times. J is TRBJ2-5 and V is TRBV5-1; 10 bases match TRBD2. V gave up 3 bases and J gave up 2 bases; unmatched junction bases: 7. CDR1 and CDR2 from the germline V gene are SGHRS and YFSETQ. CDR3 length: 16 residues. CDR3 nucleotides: TGCGCCAGCAGCTCCGCCGGGACTAGCGTTCAAGAGACCCAGTACTTC. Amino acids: CASSSAGTSVQETQYF.

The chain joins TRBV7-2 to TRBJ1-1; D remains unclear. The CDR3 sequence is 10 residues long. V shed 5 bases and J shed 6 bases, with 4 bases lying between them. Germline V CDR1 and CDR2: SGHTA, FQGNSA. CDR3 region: CASSPAEAFF. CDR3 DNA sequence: TGTGCCAGCAGCCCCGCTGAAGCTTTCTTT.

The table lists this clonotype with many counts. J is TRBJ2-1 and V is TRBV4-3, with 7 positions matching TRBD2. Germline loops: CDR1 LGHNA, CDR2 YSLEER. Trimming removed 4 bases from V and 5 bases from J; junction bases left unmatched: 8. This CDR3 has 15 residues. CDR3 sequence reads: CASSPDWTRDNEQFF. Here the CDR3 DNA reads TGCGCCAGCAGCCCCGACTGGACTAGGGACAATGAGCAGTTCTTC.

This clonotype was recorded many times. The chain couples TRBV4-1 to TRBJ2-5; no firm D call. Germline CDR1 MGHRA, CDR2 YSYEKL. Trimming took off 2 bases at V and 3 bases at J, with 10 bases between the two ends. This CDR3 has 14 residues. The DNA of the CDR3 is TGCGCCAGCAGCCAATTTCCAGCTAAAGAGACCCAGTACTTC. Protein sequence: CASSQFPAKETQYF.

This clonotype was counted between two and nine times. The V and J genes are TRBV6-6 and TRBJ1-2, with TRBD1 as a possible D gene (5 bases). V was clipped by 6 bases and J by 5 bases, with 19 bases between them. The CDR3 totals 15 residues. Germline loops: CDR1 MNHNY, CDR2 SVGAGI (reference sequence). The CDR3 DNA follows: TGTGCCAGCAGGAACAGACAGAACACCCTTTATGGCTACACCTTC. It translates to CASRNRQNTLYGYTF.

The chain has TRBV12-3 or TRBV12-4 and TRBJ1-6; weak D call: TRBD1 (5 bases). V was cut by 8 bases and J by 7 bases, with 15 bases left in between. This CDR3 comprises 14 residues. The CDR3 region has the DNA TGTGCCAGCGGAATACAGGCGAACAATTCACCCCTCCACTTT. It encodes CASGIQANNSPLHF.

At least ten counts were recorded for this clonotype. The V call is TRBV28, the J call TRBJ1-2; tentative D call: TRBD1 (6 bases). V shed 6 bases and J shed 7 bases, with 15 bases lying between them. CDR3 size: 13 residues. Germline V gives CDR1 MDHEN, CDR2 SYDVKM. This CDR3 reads CASSYTQGTGYTF. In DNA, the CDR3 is TGTGCCAGCAGCTACACTCAGGGGACTGGCTACACCTTC.

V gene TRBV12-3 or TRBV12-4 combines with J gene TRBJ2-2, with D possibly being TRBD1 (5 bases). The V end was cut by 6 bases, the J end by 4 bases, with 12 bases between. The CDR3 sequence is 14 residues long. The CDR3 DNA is TGTGCCAGCAGCTACCTAGGGGCCACCGGGGAGCTGTTTTTT. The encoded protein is CASSYLGATGELFF.

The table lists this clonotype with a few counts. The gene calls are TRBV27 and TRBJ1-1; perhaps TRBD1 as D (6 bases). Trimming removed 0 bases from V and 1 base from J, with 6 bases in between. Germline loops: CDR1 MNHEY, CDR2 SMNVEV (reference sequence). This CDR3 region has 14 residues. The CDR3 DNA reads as TGTGCCAGCAGTTTATCGGGGGCGAACACTGAAGCTTTCTTT. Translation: CASSLSGANTEAFF.

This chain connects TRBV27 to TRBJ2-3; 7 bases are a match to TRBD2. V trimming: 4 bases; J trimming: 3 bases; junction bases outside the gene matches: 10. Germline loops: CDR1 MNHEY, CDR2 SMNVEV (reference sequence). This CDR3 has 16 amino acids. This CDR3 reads CASSSWTSSRTDTQYF. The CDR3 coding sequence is TGTGCCAGCAGTTCTTGGACTAGTTCTCGTACAGATACGCAGTATTTT.

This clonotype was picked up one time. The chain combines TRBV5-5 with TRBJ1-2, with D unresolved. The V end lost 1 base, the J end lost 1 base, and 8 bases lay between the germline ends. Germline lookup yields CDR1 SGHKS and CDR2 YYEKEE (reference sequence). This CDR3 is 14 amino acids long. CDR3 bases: TGTGCCAGCAGCTTGTTACTCAATAACTATGGCTACACCTTC. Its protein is CASSLLLNNYGYTF.

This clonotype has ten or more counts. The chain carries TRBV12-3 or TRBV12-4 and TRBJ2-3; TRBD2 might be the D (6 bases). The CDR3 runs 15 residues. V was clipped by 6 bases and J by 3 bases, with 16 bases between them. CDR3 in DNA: TGTGCCAGCAGCCCCCCGCGGGGACGTACAGATACGCAGTATTTT. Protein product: CASSPPRGRTDTQYF.

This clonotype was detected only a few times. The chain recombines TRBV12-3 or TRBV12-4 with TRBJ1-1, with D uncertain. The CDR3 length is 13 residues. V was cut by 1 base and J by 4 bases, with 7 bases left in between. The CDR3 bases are TGTGCCAGCAGTTTAGAGGTGGGCACTGAAGCTTTCTTT. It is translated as CASSLEVGTEAFF.

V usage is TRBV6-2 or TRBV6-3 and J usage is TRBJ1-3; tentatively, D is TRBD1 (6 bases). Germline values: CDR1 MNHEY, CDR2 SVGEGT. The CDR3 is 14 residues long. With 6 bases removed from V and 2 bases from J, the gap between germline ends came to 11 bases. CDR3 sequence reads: CASSYDRTGNTIYF. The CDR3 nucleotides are TGTGCCAGCAGCTACGACAGGACTGGAAACACCATATATTTT.

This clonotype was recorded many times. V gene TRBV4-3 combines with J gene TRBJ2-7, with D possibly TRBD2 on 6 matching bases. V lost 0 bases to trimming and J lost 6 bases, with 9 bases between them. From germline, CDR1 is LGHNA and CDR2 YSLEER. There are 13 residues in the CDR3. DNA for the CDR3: TGCGCCAGCAGCCAAGATTGGAGGGGCGAGCAGTACTTC. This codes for CASSQDWRGEQYF.

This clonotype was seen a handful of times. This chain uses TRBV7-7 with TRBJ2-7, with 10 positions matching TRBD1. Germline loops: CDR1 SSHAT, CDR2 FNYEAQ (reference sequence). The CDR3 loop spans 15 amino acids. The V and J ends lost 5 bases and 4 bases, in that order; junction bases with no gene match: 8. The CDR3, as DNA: TGTGCCAGCAGCCCCGGGACAGGGGTAAGGTACGAGCAGTACTTC. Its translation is CASSPGTGVRYEQYF.

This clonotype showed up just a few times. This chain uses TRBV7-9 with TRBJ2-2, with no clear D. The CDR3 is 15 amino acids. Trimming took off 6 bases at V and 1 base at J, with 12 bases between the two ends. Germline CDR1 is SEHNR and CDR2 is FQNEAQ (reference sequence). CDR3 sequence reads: CASRRMMENTGELFF. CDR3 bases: TGTGCCAGCAGGAGGATGATGGAGAACACCGGGGAGCTGTTTTTT.

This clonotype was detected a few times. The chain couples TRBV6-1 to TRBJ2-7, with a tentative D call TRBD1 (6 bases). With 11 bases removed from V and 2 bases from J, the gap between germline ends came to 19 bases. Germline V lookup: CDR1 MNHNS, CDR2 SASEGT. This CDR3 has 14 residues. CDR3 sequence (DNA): TGTGCCTCCCAGCGTTCAACAGGGACCTACGAGCAGTACTTC. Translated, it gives CASQRSTGTYEQYF.

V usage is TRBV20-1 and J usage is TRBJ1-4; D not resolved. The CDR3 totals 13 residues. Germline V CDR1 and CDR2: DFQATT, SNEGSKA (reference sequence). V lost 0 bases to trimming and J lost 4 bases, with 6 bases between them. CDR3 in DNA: TGCAGTGCTAGAGATGGTTATAATGAAAAACTGTTTTTT. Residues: CSARDGYNEKLFF.

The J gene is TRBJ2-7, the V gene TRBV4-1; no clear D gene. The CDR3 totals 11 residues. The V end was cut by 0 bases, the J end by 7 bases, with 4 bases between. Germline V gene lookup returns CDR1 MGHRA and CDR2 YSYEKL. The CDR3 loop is CASSQDREQYF. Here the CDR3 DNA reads TGCGCCAGCAGCCAAGACAGGGAGCAGTACTTC.